The entry below gives a single T cell receptor (beta chain) sequence along with its context. Its matching antigen is unknown. V was cut by 5 bases and J by 6 bases, with 23 bases left in between. The CDR3 sequence is 17 residues long. Germline V lookup: CDR1 SGHDN, CDR2 FVKESK. This entry comes from a study of CD8+CD57+ T cells in acquired aplastic anemia. Study overall: Mean yield of DNA from sorted CD4+ and CD8+ cells was approximately 3 ug. Sequencing produced an average of approximately 10 million reads per healthy donor for CD4+ cells.

Regarding the study as a whole: Patients and controls shared 25 to 30 CD8+ CDR3 sequences, which appeared highly expressed in patients and within their immunodominant clones. The study found no significant CD8+ Simpson's diversity difference between patients and controls.

The TCR beta profiling, which covered VDJ combination and CDR3 sequence, was carried out using genomic DNA as the template. TCRdb re-called the reads through MiXCR, storing one row per CDR3 protein. This table has 100,000 to 150,000 distinct CDR3 sequences, around 46% appearing once. The gene calls are TRBV14 and TRBJ1-5; weak D call: TRBD1 (5 bases). The sample was sorted CD4+, CD8+, or CD8+CD57+ T cells (not recorded which) from PBMCs. The receptor was derived from a human donor in good health, serving as a control. CDR3 in amino acids: CASSYPYGEGGVQPQHF. CDR3 DNA: TGTGCCAGCAGCTACCCCTACGGGGAGGGAGGGGTTCAGCCCCAGCATTTT.